This TCR beta chain was identified in a study of regulatory T cells in long-lasting Graves disease. The time point: newly diagnosed GD, antithyroid drugs for less than 3 months. The TCR library was made from RNA that had been extracted from PBMCs in TRIzol. Clinicians diagnosed Graves' disease using American Thyroid Association guidelines. This clonotype was observed many times. Its antigen is unknown. Study conclusions and caveats: Relative to new patients (966), persistent patients exhibited greater sharing of public clonotypes (around 3,000). TCR diversity was lower in persistent than newly diagnosed Graves' disease.

Libraries of TCR beta came from iRepertoire HTBI primers plus Arm-PCR of CDR3 regions. TCRdb called the multiplex PCR reads again in MiXCR, with one record for every CDR3 protein. The table has 200,000 to 250,000 distinct CDR3 sequences, roughly 21% seen once. The CDR3 length is 14 residues. The V gene's germline CDR1 is SGHNT and CDR2 YENEEA. Deletions cut 5 bases from V and 6 bases from J, with 15 bases between. The source is a female donor with Graves disease. The rearrangement uses TRBV11-3 and TRBJ2-3; D is perhaps TRBD2 (5 bases). The specimen comprised peripheral blood mononuclear cells (PBMCs), sampled at new diagnosis, from a patient treated with antithyroid drugs. The CDR3 sequence is CASSQGLSPDTQYF. In DNA form, the CDR3 reads TGTGCCAGCAGCCAAGGACTCTCCCCCGATACGCAGTATTTT.